Below are 30 T cell receptor beta chains sequenced from a single sample in a study of blood T cell repertoires in COVID-19. TCRdb's table, derived via immunoSEQ multiplex PCR, lists solely in-frame clones and lacks some. The data hold about 95,000 clones, with about 80% observed a single time. The sequenced sample consisted of peripheral blood. These receptors all come from a human donor in a cohort sampled during active COVID-19.

This rearrangement joins TRBV7-8 to TRBJ1-1; D possibly corresponds to TRBD1 (6 bases). The germline V and J ends were trimmed by 5 bases and 0 bases, with 10 bases remaining between them. CDR1 is SGHVS and CDR2 is FQNEAQ in the germline V gene. CDR3 length: 14 residues. The CDR3 spells CASSLQGLNTEAFF. DNA for the CDR3: TGTGCCAGCAGCCTACAGGGCTTGAACACTGAAGCTTTCTTT. Combining the CDR3 with reference TRBV7-8 and TRBJ1-1 gives the whole variable domain GAGVSQSPRYKVAKRGQDVALRCDPISGHVSLFWYQQALGQGPEFLTYFQNEAQLDKSGLPSDRFFAERPEGSVSTLKIQRTQQEDSAVYLCASSLQGLNTEAFFGQGTRLTVV.

The chain is built from TRBV19 and TRBJ2-3; 8 bases fit TRBD2. Germline CDR1 reads LNHDA; CDR2 reads SQIVND (reference sequence). Losses at the gene ends were 7 bases for V and 1 base for J; bases not matched to a gene: 1. This CDR3 is built from 13 residues. In nucleotides, the CDR3 is TGTGCCAGTACACTAGCGGGCACAGATACGCAGTATTTT. Amino acids: CASTLAGTDTQYF.

This rearrangement joins TRBV5-4 to TRBJ1-3; D is uncertain. Germline V CDR1 and CDR2: SGHNT, YYREEE (reference sequence). Trimming removed 2 bases from V and 0 bases from J, with 6 bases in between. The CDR3 is 14 residues long. The CDR3 is CASSLWSSGNTIYF. Written as DNA, the CDR3 is TGTGCCAGCAGCTTATGGAGCTCTGGAAACACCATATATTTT.

This chain links TRBV28 with TRBJ2-7, with 10 bases lining up with TRBD2. Trimming removed 5 bases from V and 1 base from J; junction bases left unmatched: 2. Germline loops: CDR1 MDHEN, CDR2 SYDVKM. The CDR3 contains 14 residues. This CDR3 reads CASSPAGGSYEQYF. CDR3 in DNA: TGTGCCAGCAGTCCAGCGGGAGGGTCCTACGAGCAGTACTTC.

This chain connects TRBV14 to TRBJ2-7; 8 nucleotides match TRBD2. Germline CDR1 is SGHDN and CDR2 is FVKESK. V gave up 1 base and J gave up 7 bases; unmatched junction bases: 3. CDR3 length equals 13 residues. In nucleotides, the CDR3 is TGTGCCAGCAGCCAAGTGGCTAGCGGGGAGCAGTACTTC. Its translation is CASSQVASGEQYF.

J is TRBJ2-4 and V is TRBV13, with TRBD2 matching over 11 bases. The V gene end was trimmed by 5 bases and the J gene end by 0 bases; junction bases not matched to a gene: 9. Germline V CDR1 and CDR2: PRHDT, FYEKMQ (reference sequence). This CDR3 has 18 residues. The CDR3 DNA follows: TGTGCCAGCAGCCCACCGGGACTAGCGGTTTTAGCCAAAAACATTCAGTACTTC. Translation gives CASSPPGLAVLAKNIQYF.

In its sample, this clone was seen once. V and J are TRBV6-6 and TRBJ2-5, with 8 bases aligning to TRBD1. This CDR3 region has 16 residues. V was clipped by 4 bases and J by 5 bases; unmatched bases: 12. Germline-derived CDR1 and CDR2 are MNHNY and SVGAGI (reference sequence). The DNA of the CDR3 is TGTGCCAGCAGTTCAAACCCCGGACAGGGACGGGAGACCCAGTACTTC. This gives the protein CASSSNPGQGRETQYF.

With regard to this clone: Other DNA sequences of this sample code for an identical CDR3. The chain is built from TRBV5-1 and TRBJ2-5; maybe TRBD2 (5 bases). Deletions cut 0 bases from V and 2 bases from J, with 11 bases between. Germline assignment: CDR1 SGHRS and CDR2 YFSETQ. The CDR3 extends over 15 amino acids. Here the CDR3 DNA reads TGCGCCAGCAGCTTGGTCCCGGGAACTCAAGAGACCCAGTACTTC. It translates to CASSLVPGTQETQYF.

This clone has a single count. The V and J genes are TRBV11-2 and TRBJ1-5, with 10 bases aligning to TRBD1. The J segment lost 4 bases and the V segment lost 1 base, leaving 1 base of the junction unmatched. This CDR3 is built from 15 residues. Germline V CDR1 and CDR2: SGHAT, FQNNGV. The CDR3 sequence: CASSLAGQGNQPQHF. The CDR3 bases are TGTGCCAGCAGCTTAGCGGGACAGGGGAATCAGCCCCAGCATTTT.

This chain uses TRBV28 with TRBJ1-4, with 8 nucleotides matching TRBD1. The J segment lost 3 bases and the V segment lost 6 bases, leaving 3 bases of the junction unmatched. The germline V gene has CDR1 MDHEN and CDR2 SYDVKM. This CDR3 has 14 amino acids. CDR3 sequence (DNA): TGTGCCAGCAGGCAGGGGGCAGCTAATGAAAAACTGTTTTTT. Amino acids: CASRQGAANEKLFF.

J is TRBJ2-7 and V is TRBV28; no reliable D call. Trimming pared 3 bases from V and 2 bases from J, leaving 11 bases between. Germline CDR1 reads MDHEN; CDR2 reads SYDVKM. This CDR3 has 14 amino acids. CDR3 region: CASSLPGYTYEQYF. The CDR3 DNA reads as TGTGCCAGCAGTTTGCCGGGTTACACCTACGAGCAGTACTTC.

V is TRBV19 and J is TRBJ1-3; D gene ambiguous. The CDR3 extends over 14 amino acids. V was clipped by 3 bases and J by 0 bases, with 6 bases between them. Germline CDR1 reads LNHDA; CDR2 reads SQIVND (reference sequence). In DNA, the CDR3 is TGTGCCAGTAGTATGAGCGGCTCTGGAAACACCATATATTTT. This sequence encodes CASSMSGSGNTIYF.

The rearrangement uses TRBV2 and TRBJ1-4; 8 bases are a match to TRBD1. CDR1 and CDR2 from the germline V gene are SNHLY and FYNNEI. The CDR3 consists of 14 residues. Trimming cost V 5 bases and J 4 bases; bases outside gene matches: 3. The CDR3 sequence is CASSWDRNNEKLFF. CDR3 nucleotides: TGTGCCAGCAGTTGGGACAGGAATAATGAAAAACTGTTTTTT.

The chain carries TRBV4-1 and TRBJ2-3, with a weak D call TRBD2 (6 bases). Germline CDR1 MGHRA, CDR2 YSYEKL. This CDR3 is 15 amino acids long. V shed 4 bases and J shed 0 bases, with 11 bases lying between them. The DNA of the CDR3 is TGCGCCAGCAGCCCGGGACTCCATAGCACAGATACGCAGTATTTT. This translates into CASSPGLHSTDTQYF.

The chain has TRBV2 and TRBJ1-5, with TRBD1 matching over 9 bases. With 9 bases clipped from V and 0 bases from J, the junction kept 15 bases outside the gene matches. CDR3 size: 18 residues. Germline-derived CDR1 and CDR2 are SNHLY and FYNNEI. CDR3 in amino acids: CASAAQGASRDSNQPQHF. DNA for the CDR3: TGTGCCAGTGCCGCACAGGGGGCGTCCAGGGATAGCAATCAGCCCCAGCATTTT.

This chain links TRBV12-3 or TRBV12-4 with TRBJ1-5, with D possibly matching TRBD1 (5 bases). Trimming stripped 11 bases from V and 3 bases from J, with 14 bases between. CDR3 size: 13 residues. CDR3 protein: CAGSRGTNQPQHF. CDR3 in DNA: TGTGCCGGTTCTCGGGGGACCAATCAGCCCCAGCATTTT.

V is TRBV3-1 (or the pseudogene TRBV3-2) and J is TRBJ1-2; 10 bases match TRBD1. The germline V gene has CDR1 LGHDT and CDR2 YNNKEL (reference sequence). Trimming cost V 4 bases and J 2 bases; bases outside gene matches: 10. This CDR3 region has 17 residues. The CDR3 DNA is TGTGCCAGCAGCCGTTTTAGAACGGGACAGGGGAACTATGGCTACACCTTC. Protein: CASSRFRTGQGNYGYTF.

This clone was seen more than once but under ten times. The rearrangement uses TRBV27 and TRBJ1-1; unclear D gene. CDR3 length equals 14 residues. Germline V CDR1 and CDR2: MNHEY, SMNVEV (reference sequence). V was cut by 3 bases and J by 1 base, with 9 bases left in between. CDR3 sequence (DNA): TGTGCCAGCAGTTTCTACGGTACGAACACTGAAGCTTTCTTT. This gives the protein CASSFYGTNTEAFF.

The V call is TRBV29-1, the J call TRBJ2-1, with 13 bases matching TRBD2. Germline V gene sequence: CDR1 SQVTM, CDR2 ANQGSEA. The length of the CDR3 is 18 residues. V was clipped by 1 base and J by 7 bases; unmatched bases: 13. DNA for the CDR3: TGCAGCGTTGAAGGAATTCTCGGACTAGCGGGAGTGGGGAATGAGCAGTTCTTC. It is translated as CSVEGILGLAGVGNEQFF.

This chain joins TRBV5-8 and TRBJ2-3; 7 nucleotides match TRBD2. The germline V gene has CDR1 SGHTS and CDR2 YDEGEE. Unmatched junction bases numbered 4, after V lost 0 bases and J lost 0 bases. This CDR3 is built from 16 residues. CDR3 amino acids: CASSLGAGRSTDTQYF. DNA for the CDR3: TGTGCCAGCAGCTTGGGAGCGGGAAGGAGCACAGATACGCAGTATTTT.

J is TRBJ2-1 and V is TRBV5-4; weak D call: TRBD2 (5 bases). The CDR3 is 16 residues long. CDR1 SGHNT and CDR2 YYREEE come from the germline V gene (reference sequence). Between the trimmed V and J ends, which lost 1 base and 8 bases, there was a span of 19 bases. The CDR3 is CASSLWKTNPGDEQFF. DNA for the CDR3: TGTGCCAGCAGCTTGTGGAAGACTAATCCCGGCGATGAGCAGTTCTTC.

V gene TRBV27 combines with J gene TRBJ2-7, with D perhaps matching TRBD1 (6 bases). Germline values: CDR1 MNHEY, CDR2 SMNVEV (reference sequence). Trimming took off 0 bases at V and 3 bases at J, with 9 bases between the two ends. The CDR3 runs to 14 residues. The CDR3 sequence is CASSLSPGVYEQYF. The CDR3 DNA follows: TGTGCCAGCAGTTTATCGCCAGGGGTCTACGAGCAGTACTTC.

The chain carries TRBV2 and TRBJ2-1, with TRBD2 matching 7 bases. This CDR3 contains 14 residues. J gave up 10 bases and V 7 bases, and 13 bases lay outside the gene matches. Germline values: CDR1 SNHLY, CDR2 FYNNEI. The DNA for the CDR3 is TGTGCCAGCACAGGGACTAAGACGAGGTGGGAGCAGTTCTTC. Its protein is CASTGTKTRWEQFF.

The gene calls are TRBV4-3 and TRBJ2-2; D might be TRBD1 (8 bases). Trimming took off 0 bases at V and 1 base at J, with 15 bases between the two ends. The germline V gene encodes CDR1 LGHNA and CDR2 YSLEER. This CDR3 has 18 amino acids. CDR3 DNA sequence: TGCGCCAGCAGCCAAGAATACAGGGGGGGCGGGAACACCGGGGAGCTGTTTTTT. It codes for CASSQEYRGGGNTGELFF.

The V and J genes are TRBV28 and TRBJ1-2, with D perhaps matching TRBD1 (6 bases). The CDR3 extends over 13 amino acids. Looked up from germline, CDR1 is MDHEN and CDR2 is SYDVKM. Trimming took 8 bases from V and 2 from J, leaving 12 bases between them. Here the CDR3 DNA reads TGTGCCAGCCAATTAACAGGGAACTATGGCTACACCTTC. Its translation is CASQLTGNYGYTF.

This rearrangement joins TRBV5-3 to TRBJ2-3, with 9 bases matching TRBD2. TRBV5-3 is an ORF, and what it does is uncertain. J was trimmed by 0 bases and V by 3 bases; bases with no gene match: 5. There are 16 residues in the CDR3. The CDR3 is CARSSRLAESTDTQYF. As DNA, the CDR3 is TGTGCCAGAAGCTCCCGACTAGCGGAAAGCACAGATACGCAGTATTTT.

This clone occurred once. The genes are TRBV28 and TRBJ2-4; D is possibly TRBD1 (6 bases). The CDR3 covers 15 residues. Per the germline V gene, CDR1 is MDHEN and CDR2 is SYDVKM. V was clipped by 4 bases and J by 6 bases, with 16 bases between them. The CDR3 is CASSSQGIRGNIQYF. The DNA for the CDR3 is TGTGCCAGCAGTTCGCAGGGGATCCGGGGAAACATTCAGTACTTC.

The V gene is TRBV7-9, the J gene TRBJ2-1; 8 nucleotides align to TRBD1. The J segment lost 10 bases and the V segment lost 6 bases, leaving 8 bases of the junction unmatched. The CDR3 has 13 residues. Germline lookup yields CDR1 SEHNR and CDR2 FQNEAQ (reference sequence). CDR3 loop: CASSSAGTGEQFF. The CDR3 DNA sequence: TGTGCCAGCAGTTCCGCGGGGACAGGCGAGCAGTTCTTC.

This chain joins TRBV19 and TRBJ2-3; 10 bases map to TRBD2. This CDR3 is built from 15 residues. The V gene end was trimmed by 5 bases and the J gene end by 2 bases; junction bases not matched to a gene: 4. CDR1 and CDR2 (germline): LNHDA, SQIVND (reference sequence). The chain's CDR3 is CASSRAGGNTDTQYF. CDR3 nucleotides: TGTGCCAGTAGTCGAGCGGGAGGGAACACAGATACGCAGTATTTT.

This clone was seen only a few times. The germline gene is not matched at one end of the junction; a read error may be the cause. The chain employs TRBV12-5 and TRBJ1-2; 8 nucleotides line up with TRBD1. CDR1 is LGHNT and CDR2 is FRNRAP in the germline V gene. CDR3 length: 13 residues. The CDR3 DNA is TGTGCTAGTGGTTTGGGGGGACAGGCCGGATCAGCCTTC. This codes for CASGLGGQAGSAF.